The text below deals with one T cell receptor (beta chain). The antigen remains undetermined. Each sample yielded around 9.6 x 10^4 assayed TCR templates. Measured with immunoSEQ multiplex PCR; TCRdb has only the in-frame clones, and not every one. The sample holds 55,000 to 70,000 clones, more than 80% seen once. This sample is part of a study of siplizumab effects on memory and regulatory T cells. V was shortened by 3 bases and J by 2 bases, with 13 bases between the two germline ends. Germline V gene sequence: CDR1 LNHDA, CDR2 SQIVND (reference sequence). This CDR3 has 15 residues. Study findings and constraints: There were only a minor fraction of alloreactive clones that mapped to unstimulated subsets. Apparently more diverse than memory cells, naive T cells also seemed major alloresponse contributors. The average Treg-derived proportion among mappable alloreactive CD4+ clones was 68.8% with siplizumab versus about 27% in controls.

What was sequenced was CD8+ T cells sorted from blood. The V call is TRBV19, the J call TRBJ1-2, with D unclear. The sequence derives from a human donor in good health. CDR3 sequence (DNA): TGTGCCAGTAGTATCACCCAGGCGGCAAACTATGGCTACACCTTC. Translated: CASSITQAANYGYTF. The whole variable domain, remainder taken from reference TRBV19 and TRBJ1-2, is DGGITQSPKYLFRKEGQNVTLSCEQNLNHDAMYWYRQDPGQGLRLIYYSQIVNDFQKGDIAEGYSVSREKKESFPLTVTSAQKNPTAFYLCASSITQAANYGYTFGSGTRLTVV.